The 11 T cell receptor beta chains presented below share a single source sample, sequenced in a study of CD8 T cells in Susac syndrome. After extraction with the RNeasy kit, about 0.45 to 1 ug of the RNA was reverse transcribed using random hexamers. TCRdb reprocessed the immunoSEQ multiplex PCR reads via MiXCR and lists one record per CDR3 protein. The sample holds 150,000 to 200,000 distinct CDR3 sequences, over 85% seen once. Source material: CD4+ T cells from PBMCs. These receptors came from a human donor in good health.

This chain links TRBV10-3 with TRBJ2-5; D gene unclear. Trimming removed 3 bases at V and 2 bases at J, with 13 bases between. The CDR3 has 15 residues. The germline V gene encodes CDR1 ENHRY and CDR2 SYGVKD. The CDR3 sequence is CAISDMAEPQETQYF. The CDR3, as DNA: TGTGCCATCAGTGATATGGCAGAGCCACAAGAGACCCAGTACTTC.

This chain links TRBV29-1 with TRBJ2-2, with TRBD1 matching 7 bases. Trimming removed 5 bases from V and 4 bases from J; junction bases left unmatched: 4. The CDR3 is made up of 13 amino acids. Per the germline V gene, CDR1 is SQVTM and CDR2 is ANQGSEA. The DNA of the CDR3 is TGCAGCGTTAAGGGGGCAGGCACCGGGGAGCTGTTTTTT. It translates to CSVKGAGTGELFF.

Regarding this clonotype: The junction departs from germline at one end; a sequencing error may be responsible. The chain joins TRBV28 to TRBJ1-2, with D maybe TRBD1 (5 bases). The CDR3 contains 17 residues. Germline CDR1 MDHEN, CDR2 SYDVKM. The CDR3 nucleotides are TGTGCCAGCAGTTTATCGATACTGGATAGCCCCAACACATGGGGGGAATTC. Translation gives CASSLSILDSPNTWGEF.

The CDR3 is CASSAMTGAGETQYF. The CDR3 nucleotides are TGTGCCAGCAGTGCGATGACAGGGGCGGGAGAGACCCAGTACTTC. The gene calls are TRBV6-6 and TRBJ2-5; 8 bases are shared with TRBD1. The CDR3 is 15 residues long. Losses at the gene ends were 5 bases for V and 4 bases for J; bases not matched to a gene: 9. Germline V gene data show CDR1 as MNHNY and CDR2 as SVGAGI (reference sequence).

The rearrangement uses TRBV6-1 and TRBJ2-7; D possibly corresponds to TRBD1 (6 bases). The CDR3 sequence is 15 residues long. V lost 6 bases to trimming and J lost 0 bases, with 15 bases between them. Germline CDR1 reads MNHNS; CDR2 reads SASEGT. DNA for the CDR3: TGTGCCAGCAGGAGAGACAGGATGAGCTCCTACGAGCAGTACTTC. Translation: CASRRDRMSSYEQYF.

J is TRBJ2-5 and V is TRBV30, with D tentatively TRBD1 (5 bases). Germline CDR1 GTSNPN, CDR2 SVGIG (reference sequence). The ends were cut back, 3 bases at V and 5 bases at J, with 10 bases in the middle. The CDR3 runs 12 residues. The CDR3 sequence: CAWSDSGETQYF. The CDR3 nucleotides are TGTGCCTGGAGCGACAGTGGGGAGACCCAGTACTTC. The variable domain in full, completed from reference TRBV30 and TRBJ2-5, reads SQTIHQWPATLVQPVGSPLSLECTVEGTSNPNLYWYRQAAGRGLQLLFYSVGIGQISSEVPQNLSASRPQDRQFILSSKKLLLSDSGFYLCAWSDSGETQYFGPGTRLLVL.

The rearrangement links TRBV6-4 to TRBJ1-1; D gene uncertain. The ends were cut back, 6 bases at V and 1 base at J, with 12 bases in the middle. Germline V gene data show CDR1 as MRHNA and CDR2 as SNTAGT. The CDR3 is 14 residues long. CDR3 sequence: CASSPGSSNTEAFF. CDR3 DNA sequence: TGTGCCAGCAGCCCGGGGAGCTCGAACACTGAAGCTTTCTTT.

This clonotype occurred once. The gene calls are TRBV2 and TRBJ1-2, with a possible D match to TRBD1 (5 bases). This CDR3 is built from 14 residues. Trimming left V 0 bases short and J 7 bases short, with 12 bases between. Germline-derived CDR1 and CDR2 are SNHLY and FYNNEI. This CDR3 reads CASSEAARGIGYTF. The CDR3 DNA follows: TGTGCCAGCAGTGAAGCCGCCCGGGGCATTGGCTACACCTTC. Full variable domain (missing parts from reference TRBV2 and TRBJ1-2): EPEVTQTPSHQVTQMGQEVILRCVPISNHLYFYWYRQILGQKVEFLVSFYNNEISEKSEIFDDQFSVERPDGSNFTLKIRSTKLEDSAMYFCASSEAARGIGYTFGSGTRLTVV.

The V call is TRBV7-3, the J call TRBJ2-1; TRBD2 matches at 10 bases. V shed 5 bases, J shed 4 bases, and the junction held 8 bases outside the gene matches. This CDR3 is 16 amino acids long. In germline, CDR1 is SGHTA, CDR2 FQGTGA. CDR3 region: CASSPGGSGGYNEQFF. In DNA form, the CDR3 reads TGTGCCAGCAGCCCCGGTGGTAGCGGGGGGTACAATGAGCAGTTCTTC.

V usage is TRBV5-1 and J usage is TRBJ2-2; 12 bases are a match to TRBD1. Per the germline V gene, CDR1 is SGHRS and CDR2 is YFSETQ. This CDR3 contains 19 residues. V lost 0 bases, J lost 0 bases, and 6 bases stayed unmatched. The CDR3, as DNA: TGCGCCAGCAGCTTGGCCTTCGGGACAGGGGGCCCGAACACCGGGGAGCTGTTTTTT. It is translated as CASSLAFGTGGPNTGELFF.

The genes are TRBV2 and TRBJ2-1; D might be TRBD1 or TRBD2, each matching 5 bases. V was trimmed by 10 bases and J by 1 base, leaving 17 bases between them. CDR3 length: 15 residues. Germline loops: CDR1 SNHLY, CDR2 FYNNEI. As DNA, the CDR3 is TGTGCCAATGAATGGGGGAAGATGTCCTACAATGAGCAGTTCTTC. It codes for CANEWGKMSYNEQFF.